The 29 T cell receptor beta chains given below trace back to one sample, sequenced in a study of regulatory T cells in long-lasting Graves disease. Combining iRepertoire HTBI primers with Arm-PCR of CDR3 regions, the authors built TCR beta libraries. A single record per CDR3 protein comes from TCRdb applying MiXCR to the multiplex PCR reads. The table records approximately 230,000 distinct CDR3 sequences, about a sixth of them present only once. The time point is: newly diagnosed GD, antithyroid drugs for less than 3 months. RNA from PBMCs was the source of the TCR library. The sample here was peripheral blood mononuclear cells (PBMCs), taken at new diagnosis, from a patient treated with antithyroid drugs. These receptors all stem from a female donor with Graves disease.

This clonotype was counted at least ten times. This sequence joins TRBV20-1 and TRBJ2-5; 11 bases are shared with TRBD2. The CDR3 extends over 15 amino acids. CDR1 is DFQATT, CDR2 SNEGSKA, per germline (reference sequence). V lost 6 bases and J lost 5; bases outside the gene matches: 11. CDR3 loop: CSAISGRGLAETQYF. In nucleotides, the CDR3 is TGCAGTGCAATTAGCGGGAGGGGGCTGGCGGAGACCCAGTACTTC.

This clonotype was seen many times. The chain links TRBV7-2 to TRBJ2-7, with TRBD1 identical over 7 bases. V shed 6 bases and J 2 bases; nucleotides not matched to a gene: 10. The CDR3 loop spans 15 amino acids. Germline loops: CDR1 SGHTA, CDR2 FQGNSA. CDR3 nucleotides: TGTGCCAGCAGGAGCACGACAGGGAGAACCTACGAGCAGTACTTC. Translated: CASRSTTGRTYEQYF.

This clonotype was seen only a few times. V usage is TRBV4-3 and J usage is TRBJ2-6, with 7 nucleotides matching TRBD2. Looked up from germline, CDR1 is LGHNA and CDR2 is YSLEER. V dropped 3 bases and J dropped 1; count of bases not matched to a gene: 3. The CDR3 length is 16 residues. The CDR3 loop reads CASSQWEGSGANVLTF. CDR3 sequence (DNA): TGCGCCAGCAGCCAGTGGGAGGGGTCTGGGGCCAACGTCCTGACTTTC.

A note on this clonotype: A read error is possible here, since a much larger clone lies one base away. This chain connects TRBV20-1 to TRBJ2-7; 11 nucleotides match TRBD1. The CDR3 has 14 amino acids. The germline CDR1 and CDR2 sequences are DFQATT and SNEGSKA (reference sequence). The CDR3 is CSAPARDRGFERYF. Written as DNA, the CDR3 is TGCAGTGCGCCTGCGCGGGACAGGGGGTTTGAGCGGTACTTC.

At least ten counts were recorded for this clonotype. The V and J genes are TRBV28 and TRBJ2-3, with 14 nucleotides matching TRBD2. Germline V gene sequence: CDR1 MDHEN, CDR2 SYDVKM. The CDR3 loop spans 18 amino acids. Losses at the gene ends were 5 bases for V and 3 bases for J; bases not matched to a gene: 10. The CDR3 sequence is CASSPSGTSGSATDTQYF. CDR3 in DNA: TGTGCCAGCAGTCCCTCCGGGACTAGCGGGAGTGCTACAGATACGCAGTATTTT.

This clonotype was seen at least ten times. The rearrangement links TRBV5-5 to TRBJ2-7; 7 positions match TRBD2. Germline V gene sequence: CDR1 SGHKS, CDR2 YYEKEE (reference sequence). The CDR3 has 15 residues. Losses at the gene ends were 0 bases for V and 5 bases for J; bases not matched to a gene: 8. For the CDR3, the DNA is TGTGCCAGCAGCTTGGCGGCTAGCGGTTCGGACGAGCAGTACTTC. Protein product: CASSLAASGSDEQYF.

This clonotype was seen ten or more times. CDR3: CASSEYGTGLAEQYF. The CDR3 DNA reads TGTGCCAGCAGTGAATATGGGACAGGGCTCGCCGAGCAGTACTTC. This sequence joins TRBV25-1 and TRBJ2-7; 9 nucleotides match TRBD1. The germline V gene encodes CDR1 MGHDK and CDR2 SYGVNS. CDR3 length: 15 residues. The V gene end was trimmed by 0 bases and the J gene end by 6 bases; junction bases not matched to a gene: 6.

This clonotype has a count of ten or more. The genes are TRBV12-3 or TRBV12-4 and TRBJ2-7; D is uncertain. V was clipped by 2 bases and J by 6 bases, with 17 bases between them. This CDR3 region has 15 residues. Written as DNA, the CDR3 is TGTGCCAGCAGTTTAATCTTTGGGCCGGAAGGCGAGCAGTACTTC. It is translated as CASSLIFGPEGEQYF.

This clonotype has ten or more counts. The rearrangement links TRBV30 to TRBJ2-6; D unclear. The germline V gene has CDR1 GTSNPN and CDR2 SVGIG (reference sequence). Between the trimmed V and J ends, which lost 0 bases and 0 bases, there was a span of 6 bases. The CDR3 contains 15 residues. DNA of the CDR3: TGTGCCTGGAGTGTTGGGATCTCTGGGGCCAACGTCCTGACTTTC. Encoded protein: CAWSVGISGANVLTF.

This clonotype was counted at least ten times. The V call is TRBV6-2 or TRBV6-3, the J call TRBJ1-1, with a tentative D call TRBD1 (5 bases). The CDR3 has 17 residues. V was cut by 4 bases and J by 0 bases, with 18 bases left in between. Germline CDR1 is MNHEY and CDR2 is SVGEGT. The CDR3 bases are TGTGCCAGCAGTTCCGTGCCCCGACAGCGTATGAACACTGAAGCTTTCTTT. Encoded protein: CASSSVPRQRMNTEAFF.

This clonotype was picked up a small number of times. This rearrangement joins TRBV19 to TRBJ2-2; 7 bases align to TRBD2. Germline V gene data show CDR1 as LNHDA and CDR2 as SQIVND (reference sequence). The junction had 13 bases not matched to a gene; V was cut back by 10 bases and J by 2 bases. The CDR3 is made up of 16 amino acids. CDR3 sequence reads: CATSPMASGNTGELFF. CDR3 DNA sequence: TGTGCCACCAGCCCCATGGCTAGCGGCAACACCGGGGAGCTGTTTTTT.

This clonotype was detected ten times or more. This chain connects TRBV7-9 to TRBJ2-7; 10 bases are shared with TRBD2. The J segment lost 4 bases and the V segment lost 5 bases, leaving 8 bases of the junction unmatched. Germline lookup yields CDR1 SEHNR and CDR2 FQNEAQ (reference sequence). The CDR3 is 15 amino acids. CDR3 coding DNA: TGTGCCAGCAGCGCAGGGCCTAGCGGGAGTTACGAGCAGTACTTC. The encoded protein is CASSAGPSGSYEQYF. Filled out from reference TRBV7-9 and TRBJ2-7, the complete variable domain reads DTGVSQNPRHKITKRGQNVTFRCDPISEHNRLYWYRQTLGQGPEFLTYFQNEAQLEKSRLLSDRFSAERPKGSFSTLEIQRTEQGDSAMYLCASSAGPSGSYEQYFGPGTRLTVT.

This clonotype came up many times. V gene TRBV28 combines with J gene TRBJ2-7; TRBD1 might be the D (5 bases). Per the germline V gene, CDR1 is MDHEN and CDR2 is SYDVKM. The CDR3 is 16 residues long. Trimming removed 6 bases at V and 2 bases at J, with 20 bases between. CDR3 sequence: CASSLWGGSPTYEQYF. The CDR3 DNA sequence: TGTGCCAGCAGCCTGTGGGGCGGATCTCCGACCTACGAGCAGTACTTC.

This clonotype was recorded at least ten times. The V and J genes are TRBV30 and TRBJ2-3; 11 bases line up with TRBD2. This CDR3 spans 15 amino acids. Germline trimming cut 1 base from V and 4 bases from J; bases unmatched to any gene: 4. Germline V gene lookup returns CDR1 GTSNPN and CDR2 SVGIG (reference sequence). The CDR3 nucleotides are TGTGCCTGGAGTGCGACTAGCGGGACGTCAGATACGCAGTATTTT. Translation gives CAWSATSGTSDTQYF.

With respect to this clonotype: This may be a read error: a much more frequent sequence differs by one nucleotide. The chain has TRBV29-1 and TRBJ1-1; 7 nucleotides match TRBD1. The CDR3 is 11 amino acids. Germline CDR1 and CDR2: SQVTM and ANQGSEA. The CDR3 nucleotides read TGCAGCGGAGGGGACAGCTATGAAGCTCTCTTT. Its protein product is CSGGDSYEALF. Using reference TRBV29-1 and TRBJ1-1 for the parts outside the CDR3, the full variable domain is SAVISQKPSRDICQRGTSLTIQCQVDSQVTMMFWYRQQPGQSLTLIATANQGSEATYESGFVIDKFPISRPNLTFSTLTVSNMSPEDSSIYLCSGGDSYEALFGQGTRLTVV.

V and J are TRBV20-1 and TRBJ2-3; 8 bases are shared with TRBD2. J lost 6 bases, V lost 0 bases, and 5 bases had no gene match. The CDR3 extends over 14 amino acids. Per germline, CDR1 DFQATT and CDR2 SNEGSKA (reference sequence). CDR3 coding DNA: TGCAGTGCTAGAGAGGGCGGCGGGAGGGATACGCAGTATTTT. Residues: CSAREGGGRDTQYF.

This chain links TRBV19 with TRBJ2-7, with D unresolved. The CDR3 consists of 13 residues. The germline CDR1 and CDR2 sequences are LNHDA and SQIVND (reference sequence). V dropped 8 bases and J dropped 0 bases, with 11 bases sitting between them. The CDR3 DNA sequence: TGTGCCAGTGCCGGCGGCGGCTCCTACGAGCAGTACTTC. Its translation: CASAGGGSYEQYF. The full variable domain, with the rest looked up from reference TRBV19 and TRBJ2-7, is DGGITQSPKYLFRKEGQNVTLSCEQNLNHDAMYWYRQDPGQGLRLIYYSQIVNDFQKGDIAEGYSVSREKKESFPLTVTSAQKNPTAFYLCASAGGGSYEQYFGPGTRLTVT.

Ten or more counts support this clonotype. The chain has TRBV20-1 and TRBJ2-1, with 8 bases lining up with TRBD2. Trimming cost V 3 bases and J 8 bases; bases outside gene matches: 3. The germline V gene encodes CDR1 DFQATT and CDR2 SNEGSKA (reference sequence). This CDR3 comprises 12 residues. CDR3 bases: TGCAGTGCTAGCGGGAGGGTCGATGAGCAGTTCTTC. This gives the protein CSASGRVDEQFF.

Of note for this clonotype: With only one base between it and a far larger clone, this is likely a read error. The rearrangement links TRBV2 to TRBJ1-1, with 7 bases fitting TRBD1. The CDR3 extends over 14 amino acids. J lost 0 bases, V lost 8 bases, and 6 bases had no gene match. Germline loops: CDR1 SNHLY, CDR2 FYNNEI. The CDR3 protein is CASGGTDMNTEAFF. CDR3 nucleotide sequence: TGTGCCAGCGGGGGGACAGACATGAACACTGAAGCTTTCTTT.

This clonotype was seen at least ten times. The rearrangement joins TRBV29-1 to TRBJ1-4; TRBD1 matches at 7 bases. CDR3 length: 13 amino acids. In germline, CDR1 is SQVTM, CDR2 ANQGSEA. V lost 6 bases to trimming and J lost 7 bases; unmatched junction nucleotides: 8. CDR3 nucleotide sequence: TGCAGCGTCAAGGAGGGGGCCGGTGAAAAACTGTTTTTT. Its protein product is CSVKEGAGEKLFF.

The table lists this clonotype with many counts. J is TRBJ2-1 and V is TRBV7-9; 14 nucleotides match TRBD2. Unmatched junction bases numbered 4, after V lost 4 bases and J lost 5 bases. This CDR3 comprises 16 residues. Germline assignment: CDR1 SEHNR and CDR2 FQNEAQ (reference sequence). The CDR3 bases are TGTGCCAGCAGCTCGACTAGCGGGAGGGTCAACAATGAGCAGTTCTTC. Protein product: CASSSTSGRVNNEQFF.

By share, this clonotype counts as medium-sized. V is TRBV11-2 and J is TRBJ2-3; D remains ambiguous. The CDR3 is 12 residues long. Germline V gives CDR1 SGHAT, CDR2 FQNNGV. V lost 11 bases and J lost 2, with 11 bases in between. The CDR3 sequence: CACTDFTDTQYF. CDR3 sequence (DNA): TGTGCCTGTACGGATTTCACAGATACGCAGTATTTT.

This clonotype was recorded many times. The genes are TRBV5-1 and TRBJ2-2; TRBD1 is a possible D gene (6 bases). Germline V gene data show CDR1 as SGHRS and CDR2 as YFSETQ. The CDR3 totals 16 residues. The ends were cut back, 5 bases at V and 0 bases at J, with 14 bases in the middle. The CDR3 nucleotides are TGCGCCAGCAGTCCATTTACAGGGACGAACACCGGGGAGCTGTTTTTT. As protein: CASSPFTGTNTGELFF.

This clonotype appeared a few times. The chain is built from TRBV9 and TRBJ2-7, with TRBD2 matching 16 bases. The CDR3 length is 17 residues. Germline V gene lookup returns CDR1 SGDLS and CDR2 YYNGEE. V lost 0 bases, J lost 6 bases, and 6 bases stayed unmatched. This chain's CDR3 is CASSVEGTSGRAAEQYF. CDR3 coding DNA: TGTGCCAGCAGCGTAGAGGGGACTAGCGGGAGGGCCGCCGAGCAGTACTTC.

The chain links TRBV19 to TRBJ1-5; 8 bases are shared with TRBD1. The junction had 4 bases not matched to a gene; V was cut back by 4 bases and J by 2 bases. The CDR3 contains 15 residues. CDR1 LNHDA and CDR2 SQIVND come from the germline V gene (reference sequence). CDR3 in amino acids: CASSTTGAGNQPQHF. CDR3 in DNA: TGTGCCAGTAGTACGACAGGGGCTGGCAATCAGCCCCAGCATTTT. The full variable domain, with the rest looked up from reference TRBV19 and TRBJ1-5, is DGGITQSPKYLFRKEGQNVTLSCEQNLNHDAMYWYRQDPGQGLRLIYYSQIVNDFQKGDIAEGYSVSREKKESFPLTVTSAQKNPTAFYLCASSTTGAGNQPQHFGDGTRLSIL.

In its sample, this clonotype was seen many times. The chain employs TRBV6-1 and TRBJ2-6; the D call may be TRBD1 or TRBD2 (5 bases each). Germline V lookup: CDR1 MNHNS, CDR2 SASEGT. V dropped 4 bases and J dropped 9 bases, with 16 bases sitting between them. The CDR3 runs to 15 residues. CDR3 nucleotides: TGTGCCAGCAGTGGACAGTCGGGGTGGGTCAACGTCCTGACTTTC. Protein sequence: CASSGQSGWVNVLTF.

This clonotype has a count of ten or more. The J gene is TRBJ1-6, the V gene TRBV18; D might be TRBD1 (6 bases). Germline assignment: CDR1 KGHSH and CDR2 LQKENI. V lost 5 bases, J lost 5 bases, and 13 bases lay in between. The CDR3 has 15 residues. DNA of the CDR3: TGTGCCAGCTCATACGGACAGAGTAATAATTCACCCCTCCACTTT. Residues: CASSYGQSNNSPLHF.

This clonotype appeared many times. The V call is TRBV5-1, the J call TRBJ2-1; D may be TRBD2 (6 bases). This CDR3 contains 16 residues. V lost 4 bases and J 0 bases, leaving 14 bases between the germline ends. The germline gives CDR1 SGHRS, CDR2 YFSETQ. The CDR3 DNA sequence: TGCGCCAGCAGCCCCCCCCTAGCGAACTCCTACAATGAGCAGTTCTTC. Protein sequence: CASSPPLANSYNEQFF. Full variable domain (outside the CDR3, taken from reference TRBV5-1 and TRBJ2-1): KAGVTQTPRYLIKTRGQQVTLSCSPISGHRSVSWYQQTPGQGLQFLFEYFSETQRNKGNFPGRFSGRQFSNSRSEMNVSTLELGDSALYLCASSPPLANSYNEQFFGPGTRLTVL.

The chain joins TRBV27 to TRBJ2-7; 10 positions agree with TRBD1. The V and J ends lost 5 bases and 7 bases, in that order; junction bases with no gene match: 5. In germline, CDR1 is MNHEY, CDR2 SMNVEV (reference sequence). This CDR3 region has 13 residues. CDR3 in amino acids: CASSQDRGLEQYV. In nucleotides, the CDR3 is TGTGCCAGCAGTCAAGACAGGGGGCTTGAGCAGTACGTC.